This paragraph reports one T cell receptor (beta chain). Its antigen is unknown. Germline V gene lookup returns CDR1 SGHRS and CDR2 YFSETQ. CDR3 length: 14 amino acids. V dropped 6 bases and J dropped 6 bases, with 19 bases sitting between them. TCRdb called the 5' RACE reads again in MiXCR, with one record for every CDR3 protein. The sample records roughly 500,000 distinct CDR3 sequences, just over 20% being singletons. The data were taken from a study of T-cell memory formation after mild COVID-19. Study-wide context: Each donor largely had its own TCR clusters.

Broader study findings: Clones contracting over day 15 to 85 were CD4/CD8 balanced, with later expanders leaning CD4+.

The TCR originated in an adult woman who had mild COVID-19 (a few samples of this study predate the infection). Cell type and time point are not known. This chain uses TRBV5-1 with TRBJ2-7; D is possibly TRBD1 or TRBD2 (5 bases each). The sequenced sample was PBMCs or a T cell subset sorted from them (not recorded which). CDR3 protein: CASMQGNGGFEQYF. CDR3 in DNA: TGCGCCAGCATGCAGGGAAATGGAGGCTTCGAGCAGTACTTC.